Ten or more counts support the clone carrying this TCR beta chain. Its antigen is currently unknown. The record originates from a study of T cells in Graves' hyperthyroidism and ophthalmopathy. About the study: Peripheral blood was drawn at first diagnosis, prior to all treatment.

Study-level findings and limits: The model foresaw ophthalmopathy a median 6.5 months prior to onset. Stable hyperthyroidism was told apart from ophthalmopathy by a model built on 13 V-J features.

CDR1 and CDR2 from the germline V gene are DFQATT and SNEGSKA (reference sequence). This CDR3 has 15 residues. V was pared by 6 bases and J by 1 base, with 8 bases of the junction left unmatched. Patients aged 18 to 65 had newly diagnosed hyperthyroidism that had lasted under 2 months. Authors of the study amplified TCR beta CDR3 regions from RNA transcripts. In the first-round RT-PCR of the TCR CDR3, the HTBI primer set was used. MiXCR, applied by TCRdb to the multiplex PCR reads, yields one record per CDR3 protein. This table has some 510,000 distinct CDR3 sequences, 20% appearing once. The source is a man aged 18-30 years with Graves' hyperthyroidism. The rearrangement uses TRBV20-1 and TRBJ1-1, with 10 bases lining up with TRBD1. What was sequenced was blood. As DNA, the CDR3 is TGCAGTGCGACCGGGACAGGGGATGGGAACACTGAAGCTTTCTTT. Its protein product is CSATGTGDGNTEAFF.